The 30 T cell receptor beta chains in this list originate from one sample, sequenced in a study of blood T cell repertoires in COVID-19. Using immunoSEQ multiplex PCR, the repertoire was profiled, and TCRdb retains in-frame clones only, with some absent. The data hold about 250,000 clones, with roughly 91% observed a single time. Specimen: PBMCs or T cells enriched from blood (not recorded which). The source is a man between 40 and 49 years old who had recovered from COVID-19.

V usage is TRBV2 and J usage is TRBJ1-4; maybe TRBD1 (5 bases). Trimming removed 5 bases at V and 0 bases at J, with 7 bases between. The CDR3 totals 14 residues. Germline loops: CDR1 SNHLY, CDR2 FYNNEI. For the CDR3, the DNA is TGTGCCAGCAGTACGACAGCAACTAATGAAAAACTGTTTTTT. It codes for CASSTTATNEKLFF.

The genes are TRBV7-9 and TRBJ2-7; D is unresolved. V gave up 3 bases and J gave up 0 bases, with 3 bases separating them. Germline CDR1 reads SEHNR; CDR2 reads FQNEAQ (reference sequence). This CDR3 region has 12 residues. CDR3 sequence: CASSLSSYEQYF. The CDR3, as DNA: TGTGCCAGCAGCTTGAGCTCCTACGAGCAGTACTTC.

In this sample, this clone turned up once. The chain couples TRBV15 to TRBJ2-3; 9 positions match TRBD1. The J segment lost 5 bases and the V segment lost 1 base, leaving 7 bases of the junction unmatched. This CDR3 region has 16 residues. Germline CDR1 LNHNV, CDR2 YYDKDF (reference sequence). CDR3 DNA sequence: TGTGCCACCAGCAGAGGTCGCGGGACAGGGTTAGATACGCAGTATTTT. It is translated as CATSRGRGTGLDTQYF. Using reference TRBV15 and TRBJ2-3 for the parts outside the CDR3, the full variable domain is DAMVIQNPRYQVTQFGKPVTLSCSQTLNHNVMYWYQQKSSQAPKLLFHYYDKDFNNEADTPDNFQSRRPNTSFCFLDIRSPGLGDTAMYLCATSRGRGTGLDTQYFGPGTRLTVL.

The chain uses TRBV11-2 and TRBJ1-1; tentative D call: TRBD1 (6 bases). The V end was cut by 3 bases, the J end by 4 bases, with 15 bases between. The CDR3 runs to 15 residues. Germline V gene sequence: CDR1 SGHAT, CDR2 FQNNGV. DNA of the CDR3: TGTGCCAGCAGCTTTGTAGGGGGGGGGACCACTGAAGCTTTCTTT. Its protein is CASSFVGGGTTEAFF.

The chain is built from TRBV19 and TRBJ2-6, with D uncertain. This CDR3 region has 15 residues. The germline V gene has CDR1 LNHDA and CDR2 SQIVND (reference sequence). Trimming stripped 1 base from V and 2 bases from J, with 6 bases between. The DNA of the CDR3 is TGTGCCAGTAGTATAGTGGAGCCTGGGGCCAACGTCCTGACTTTC. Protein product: CASSIVEPGANVLTF.

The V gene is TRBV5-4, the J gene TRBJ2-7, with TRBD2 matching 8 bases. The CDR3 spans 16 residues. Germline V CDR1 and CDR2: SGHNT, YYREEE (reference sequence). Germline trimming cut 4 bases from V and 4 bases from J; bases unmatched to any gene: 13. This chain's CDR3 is CASSQVGTGGEYEQYF. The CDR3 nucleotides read TGTGCCAGCAGCCAAGTTGGGACGGGAGGGGAGTACGAGCAGTACTTC. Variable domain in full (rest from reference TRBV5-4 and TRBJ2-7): ETGVTQSPTHLIKTRGQQVTLRCSSQSGHNTVSWYQQALGQGPQFIFQYYREEENGRGNFPPRFSGLQFPNYSSELNVNALELDDSALYLCASSQVGTGGEYEQYFGPGTRLTVT.

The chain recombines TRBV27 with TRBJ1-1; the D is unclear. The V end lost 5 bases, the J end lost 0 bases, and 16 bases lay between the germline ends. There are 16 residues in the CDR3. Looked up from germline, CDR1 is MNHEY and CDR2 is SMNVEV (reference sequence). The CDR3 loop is CASSPPPGRVNTEAFF. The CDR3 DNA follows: TGTGCCAGCAGTCCACCCCCTGGGAGGGTGAACACTGAAGCTTTCTTT.

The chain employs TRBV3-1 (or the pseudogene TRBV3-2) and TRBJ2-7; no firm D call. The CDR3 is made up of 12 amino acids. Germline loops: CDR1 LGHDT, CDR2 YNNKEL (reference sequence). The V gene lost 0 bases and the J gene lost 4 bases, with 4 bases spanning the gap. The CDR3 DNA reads TGTGCCAGCAGCCAAGAGAGGTACGAGCAGTACTTC. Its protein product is CASSQERYEQYF.

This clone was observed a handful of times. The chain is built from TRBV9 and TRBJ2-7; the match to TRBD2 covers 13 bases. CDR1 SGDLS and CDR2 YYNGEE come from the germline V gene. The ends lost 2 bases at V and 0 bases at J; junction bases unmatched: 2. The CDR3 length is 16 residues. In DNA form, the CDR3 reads TGTGCCAGCAGCGTCGGACTAGCGGGAGACTCCTACGAGCAGTACTTC. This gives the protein CASSVGLAGDSYEQYF.

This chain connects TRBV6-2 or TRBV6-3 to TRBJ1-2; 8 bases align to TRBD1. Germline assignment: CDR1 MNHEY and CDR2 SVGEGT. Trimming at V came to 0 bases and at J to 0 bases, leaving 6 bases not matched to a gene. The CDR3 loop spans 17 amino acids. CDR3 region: CASSYSMGQETNYGYTF. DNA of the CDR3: TGTGCCAGCAGTTACTCGATGGGACAGGAAACTAACTATGGCTACACCTTC.

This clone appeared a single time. CDR3 residues: CASSFRDRVYNEQFF. CDR3 bases: TGTGCCAGCAGTTTCCGGGACAGGGTATACAATGAGCAGTTCTTC. The chain is built from TRBV27 and TRBJ2-1; 9 bases are shared with TRBD1. The CDR3 runs to 15 residues. With 3 bases clipped from V and 4 bases from J, the junction kept 4 bases outside the gene matches. Germline V lookup: CDR1 MNHEY, CDR2 SMNVEV (reference sequence).

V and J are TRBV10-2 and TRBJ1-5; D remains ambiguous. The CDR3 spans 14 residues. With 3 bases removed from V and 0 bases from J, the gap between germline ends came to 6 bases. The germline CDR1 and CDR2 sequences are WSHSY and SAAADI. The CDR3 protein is CASSEQYSNQPQHF. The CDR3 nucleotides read TGCGCCAGCAGTGAACAGTATAGCAATCAGCCCCAGCATTTT.

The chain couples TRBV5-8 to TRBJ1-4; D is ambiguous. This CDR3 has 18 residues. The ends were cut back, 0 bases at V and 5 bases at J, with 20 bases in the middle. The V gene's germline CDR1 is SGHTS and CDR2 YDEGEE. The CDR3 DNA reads TGTGCCAGCAGCTTGGCAATATATGTTCACAGCTGGAATGAAAAACTGTTTTTT. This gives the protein CASSLAIYVHSWNEKLFF.

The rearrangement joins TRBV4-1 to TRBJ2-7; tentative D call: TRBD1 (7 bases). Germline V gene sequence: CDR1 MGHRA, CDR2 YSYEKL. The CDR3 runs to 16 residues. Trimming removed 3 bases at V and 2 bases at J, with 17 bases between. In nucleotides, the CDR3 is TGCGCCAGCAGCCACGATCGCGCAGGGGGGACCTACGAGCAGTACTTC. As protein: CASSHDRAGGTYEQYF.

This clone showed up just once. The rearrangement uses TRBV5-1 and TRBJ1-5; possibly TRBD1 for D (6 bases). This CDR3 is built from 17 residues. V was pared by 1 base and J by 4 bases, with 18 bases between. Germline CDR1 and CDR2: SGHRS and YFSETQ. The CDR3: CASSLYPTGQSNQPQHF. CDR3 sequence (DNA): TGCGCCAGCAGCTTGTACCCAACGGGACAATCTAATCAGCCCCAGCATTTT.

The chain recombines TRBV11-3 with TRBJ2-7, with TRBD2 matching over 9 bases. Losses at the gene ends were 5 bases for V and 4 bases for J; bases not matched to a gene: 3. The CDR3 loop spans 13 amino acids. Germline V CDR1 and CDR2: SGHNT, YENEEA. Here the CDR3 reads CASSLAGNYEQYF. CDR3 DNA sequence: TGTGCCAGCAGCCTAGCGGGGAATTACGAGCAGTACTTC. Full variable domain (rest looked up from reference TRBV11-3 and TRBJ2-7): EAGVVQSPRYKIIEKKQPVAFWCNPISGHNTLYWYLQNLGQGPELLIRYENEEAVDDSQLPKDRFSAERLKGVDSTLKIQPAELGDSAVYLCASSLAGNYEQYFGPGTRLTVT.

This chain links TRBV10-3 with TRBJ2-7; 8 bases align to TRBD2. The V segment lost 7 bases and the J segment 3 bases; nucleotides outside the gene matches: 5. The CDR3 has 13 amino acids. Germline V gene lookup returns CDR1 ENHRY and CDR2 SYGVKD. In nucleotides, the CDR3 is TGTGCCATCACAGCGGGGGTTCTCTACGAGCAGTACTTC. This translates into CAITAGVLYEQYF.

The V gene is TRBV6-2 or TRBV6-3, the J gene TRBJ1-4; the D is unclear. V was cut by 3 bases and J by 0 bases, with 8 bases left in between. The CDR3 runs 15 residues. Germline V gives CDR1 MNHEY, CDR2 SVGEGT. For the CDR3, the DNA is TGTGCCAGCAGTTATCACGGTGCAACTAATGAAAAACTGTTTTTT. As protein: CASSYHGATNEKLFF.

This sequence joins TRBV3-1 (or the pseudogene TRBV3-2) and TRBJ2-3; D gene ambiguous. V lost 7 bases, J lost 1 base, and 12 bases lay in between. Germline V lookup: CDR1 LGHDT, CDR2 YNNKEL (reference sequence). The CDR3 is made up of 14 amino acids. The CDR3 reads CASTRGVGTDTQYF. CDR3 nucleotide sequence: TGTGCCAGCACCCGAGGAGTAGGCACAGATACGCAGTATTTT.

CDR3: CASIKQGALNTEAFF. DNA of the CDR3: TGTGCCAGCATCAAACAGGGGGCTTTGAACACTGAAGCTTTCTTT. The chain employs TRBV5-5 and TRBJ1-1; TRBD1 aligns across 9 bases. Germline lookup yields CDR1 SGHKS and CDR2 YYEKEE (reference sequence). V lost 6 bases and J lost 0; bases outside the gene matches: 6. The CDR3 spans 15 residues.

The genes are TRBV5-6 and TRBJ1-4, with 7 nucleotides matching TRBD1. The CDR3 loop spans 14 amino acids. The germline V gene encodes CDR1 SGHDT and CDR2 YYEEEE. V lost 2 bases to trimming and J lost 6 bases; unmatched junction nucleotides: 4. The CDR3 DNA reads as TGTGCCAGCAGCTTAATCACAGGGGATGAAAAACTGTTTTTT. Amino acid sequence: CASSLITGDEKLFF.

CDR3 amino acids: CSGKREGSYLQYF. DNA for the CDR3: TGCAGCGGAAAGCGGGAGGGTTCTTACCTTCAGTACTTC. The genes are TRBV29-1 and TRBJ2-4, with 10 bases that match TRBD2. The CDR3 has 13 residues. V shed 7 bases and J 11 bases; nucleotides not matched to a gene: 11. CDR1 SQVTM and CDR2 ANQGSEA come from the germline V gene. Full variable domain (rest looked up from reference TRBV29-1 and TRBJ2-4): SAVISQKPSRDICQRGTSLTIQCQVDSQVTMMFWYRQQPGQSLTLIATANQGSEATYESGFVIDKFPISRPNLTFSTLTVSNMSPEDSSIYLCSGKREGSYLQYFGAGTRLSVL.

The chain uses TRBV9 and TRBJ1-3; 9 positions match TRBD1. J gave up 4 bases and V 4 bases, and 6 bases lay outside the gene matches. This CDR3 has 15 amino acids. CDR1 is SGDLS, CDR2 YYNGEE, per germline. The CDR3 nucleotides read TGTGCCAGCAGCTCCACCGGGACAGGGGGAAACACCATATATTTT. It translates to CASSSTGTGGNTIYF.

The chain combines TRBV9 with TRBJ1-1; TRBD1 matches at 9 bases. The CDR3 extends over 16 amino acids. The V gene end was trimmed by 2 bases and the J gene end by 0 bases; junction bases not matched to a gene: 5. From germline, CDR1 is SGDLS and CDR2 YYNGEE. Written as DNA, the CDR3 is TGTGCCAGCAGCGTGGGACAGGGCTTTATGAACACTGAAGCTTTCTTT. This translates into CASSVGQGFMNTEAFF. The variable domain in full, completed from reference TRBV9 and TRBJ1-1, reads DSGVTQTPKHLITATGQRVTLRCSPRSGDLSVYWYQQSLDQGLQFLIQYYNGEERAKGNILERFSAQQFPDLHSELNLSSLELGDSALYFCASSVGQGFMNTEAFFGQGTRLTVV.

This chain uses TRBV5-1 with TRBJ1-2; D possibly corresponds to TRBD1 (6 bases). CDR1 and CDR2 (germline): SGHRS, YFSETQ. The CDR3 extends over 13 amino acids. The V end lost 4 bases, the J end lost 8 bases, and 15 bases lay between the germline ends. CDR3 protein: CASSPSGAGGYTF. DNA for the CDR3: TGCGCCAGCAGCCCCTCAGGGGCAGGGGGCTACACCTTC.

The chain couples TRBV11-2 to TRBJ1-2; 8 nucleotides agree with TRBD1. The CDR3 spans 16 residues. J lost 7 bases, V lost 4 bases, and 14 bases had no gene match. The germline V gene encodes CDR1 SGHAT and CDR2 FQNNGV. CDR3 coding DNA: TGTGCCAGCAGCTCAGACCCCAGGGGGCGCCTGTCTGGCTACACCTTC. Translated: CASSSDPRGRLSGYTF.

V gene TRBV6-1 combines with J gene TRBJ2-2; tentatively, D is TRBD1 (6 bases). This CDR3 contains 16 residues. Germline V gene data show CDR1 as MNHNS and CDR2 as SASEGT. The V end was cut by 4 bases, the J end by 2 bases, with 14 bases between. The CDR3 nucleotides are TGTGCCAGCAGTGCATACAGGGTGGTTAACACCGGGGAGCTGTTTTTT. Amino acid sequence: CASSAYRVVNTGELFF.

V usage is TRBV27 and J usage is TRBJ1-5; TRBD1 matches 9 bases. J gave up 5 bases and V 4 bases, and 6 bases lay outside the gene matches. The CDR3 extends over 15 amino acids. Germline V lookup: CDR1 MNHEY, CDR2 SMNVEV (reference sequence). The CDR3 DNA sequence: TGTGCCAGCAGTTCGTACAGGGGGCGGGATCAGCCCCAGCATTTT. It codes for CASSSYRGRDQPQHF.

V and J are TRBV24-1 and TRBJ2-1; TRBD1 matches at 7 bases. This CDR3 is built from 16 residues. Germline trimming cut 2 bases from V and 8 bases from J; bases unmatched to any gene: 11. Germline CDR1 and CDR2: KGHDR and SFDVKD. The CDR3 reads CATSDSGTAISDEQFF. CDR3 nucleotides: TGTGCCACCAGTGATTCTGGGACAGCGATAAGCGATGAGCAGTTCTTC.

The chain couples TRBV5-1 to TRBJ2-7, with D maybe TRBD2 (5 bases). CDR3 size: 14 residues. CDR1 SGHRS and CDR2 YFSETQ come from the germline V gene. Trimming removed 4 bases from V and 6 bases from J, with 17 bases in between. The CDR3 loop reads CASSSPPRRSEQYF. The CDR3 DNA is TGCGCCAGCAGCAGCCCCCCCAGGAGGAGCGAGCAGTACTTC.